Below, 12 T cell receptor beta chains from the same sample are listed, as sequenced in a study of blood T cells in healthy people across ages. Through a sample-barcoded 5' primer and a J-beta primer mix, a second PCR was run for roughly 6 to 11 cycles. TCRdb recomputed calls from the 5' RACE reads with MiXCR, one row per CDR3 protein. The table lists approximately 1.5 million distinct CDR3 sequences, approximately 32% of them singletons. Material: blood. The origin of the receptors is a woman between 25 and 40 years old in good health.

The genes are TRBV29-1 and TRBJ2-3; TRBD2 agrees at 9 bases. Germline lookup yields CDR1 SQVTM and CDR2 ANQGSEA. The length of the CDR3 is 15 residues. The J segment lost 5 bases and the V segment lost 6 bases, leaving 12 bases of the junction unmatched. Here the CDR3 DNA reads TGCAGCGTCCGTGGGGCGGGAGGGCCTAAAGATACGCAGTATTTT. Amino acid sequence: CSVRGAGGPKDTQYF.

The chain links TRBV5-1 to TRBJ2-5, with 7 bases that match TRBD2. Trimming cost V 0 bases and J 3 bases; bases outside gene matches: 2. This CDR3 region has 14 residues. The germline V gene has CDR1 SGHRS and CDR2 YFSETQ. CDR3 region: CASSLARGEETQYF. The CDR3 nucleotides are TGCGCCAGCAGCTTGGCTCGGGGGGAAGAGACCCAGTACTTC. The full variable domain, with the rest looked up from reference TRBV5-1 and TRBJ2-5, is KAGVTQTPRYLIKTRGQQVTLSCSPISGHRSVSWYQQTPGQGLQFLFEYFSETQRNKGNFPGRFSGRQFSNSRSEMNVSTLELGDSALYLCASSLARGEETQYFGPGTRLLVL.

The V and J genes are TRBV20-1 and TRBJ1-1; possibly TRBD1 for D (6 bases). The CDR3 is 13 residues long. The V end lost 4 bases, the J end lost 8 bases, and 17 bases lay between the germline ends. Per the germline V gene, CDR1 is DFQATT and CDR2 is SNEGSKA (reference sequence). The CDR3 protein is CSATWAGATEAFF. The CDR3 DNA is TGCAGTGCTACGTGGGCAGGGGCAACCGAAGCTTTCTTT.

This clonotype was detected only a few times. A junction end diverges from the germline sequence, so it may reflect a read error. V and J are TRBV12-3 or TRBV12-4 and TRBJ2-5, with D unclear. The CDR3 extends over 12 amino acids. The CDR3 coding sequence is TGTGCCAGCAGCTCGGACGAGGAGATCCAGTACTTC. It yields the protein CASSSDEEIQYF.

The chain is built from TRBV20-1 and TRBJ2-7; no clear D. The CDR3 length is 14 residues. Between the trimmed V and J ends, which lost 1 base and 2 bases, there was a span of 12 bases. Germline CDR1 is DFQATT and CDR2 is SNEGSKA (reference sequence). The CDR3 DNA reads as TGCAGTGCTAGAGTTGAGGTCGCCACCTACGAGCAGTACTTC. It yields the protein CSARVEVATYEQYF.

About this clonotype: Possible read error: a much larger clone is one base away. J is TRBJ1-1 and V is TRBV9, with D hard to call. Germline loops: CDR1 SGDLS, CDR2 YYNGEE. The CDR3 consists of 14 residues. V dropped 4 bases and J dropped 5 bases, with 15 bases sitting between them. Here the CDR3 reads CASSMITRETEAFF. The CDR3 DNA follows: TGTGCCAGCAGCATGATAACTAGGGAGACTGAAGCTTTCTTT.

This clonotype was counted many times. The rearrangement links TRBV4-1 to TRBJ2-5, with no clear D. This CDR3 comprises 15 residues. The ends were cut back, 0 bases at V and 11 bases at J, with 19 bases in the middle. Germline V gene lookup returns CDR1 MGHRA and CDR2 YSYEKL. The CDR3 DNA reads as TGCGCCAGCAGCCAAGACCCAGAGGTTGGGGTCGGGCAGTACTTC. Protein product: CASSQDPEVGVGQYF.

This clonotype was found many times. This rearrangement joins TRBV29-1 to TRBJ2-7; D remains ambiguous. V was trimmed by 5 bases and J by 7 bases, leaving 12 bases between them. The germline gives CDR1 SQVTM, CDR2 ANQGSEA. The length of the CDR3 is 11 residues. As DNA, the CDR3 is TGCAGCGTTCTGGCCGCTGGGGAGCAGTACTTC. It yields the protein CSVLAAGEQYF.

This clonotype appeared many times. V usage is TRBV29-1 and J usage is TRBJ2-3; D unresolved. The CDR3 is made up of 10 amino acids. In germline, CDR1 is SQVTM, CDR2 ANQGSEA. Deletions cut 4 bases from V and 10 bases from J, with 9 bases between. The CDR3 reads CSVVLKAQYF. CDR3 sequence (DNA): TGCAGCGTTGTCCTAAAGGCGCAGTATTTT.

In its sample, this clonotype was seen once. V usage is TRBV4-2 and J usage is TRBJ1-1; a possible D gene is TRBD1 (6 bases). V lost 2 bases to trimming and J lost 3 bases, with 16 bases between them. The CDR3 runs to 16 residues. CDR1 LGHNA and CDR2 YNFKEQ come from the germline V gene. CDR3 amino acids: CASSQPATGRDTEAFF. For the CDR3, the DNA is TGTGCCAGCAGCCAACCAGCAACAGGGAGAGACACTGAAGCTTTCTTT.

The rearrangement links TRBV15 to TRBJ2-5; weak D call: TRBD2 (6 bases). Looked up from germline, CDR1 is LNHNV and CDR2 is YYDKDF (reference sequence). Trimming pared 2 bases from V and 5 bases from J, leaving 18 bases between. The CDR3 has 16 residues. CDR3 sequence (DNA): TGTGCCACCAGCAGACCATCGCCGGAGGGCCGGGAGACCCAGTACTTC. It encodes CATSRPSPEGRETQYF.

This clonotype was seen a few times. The chain is built from TRBV20-1 and TRBJ1-2; no definite D call. CDR1 DFQATT and CDR2 SNEGSKA come from the germline V gene (reference sequence). This CDR3 region has 10 residues. Trimming left V 6 bases short and J 8 bases short, with 10 bases between. DNA for the CDR3: TGCAGTGCAACTACGGCAGGCTACACCTTC. This translates into CSATTAGYTF.